Listed here are 12 T cell receptor beta chains from one sample, sequenced in a study of blood T cells in healthy people across ages. A sample-barcoded 5' primer and a J-beta primer mix were used in a second PCR of roughly 7 to 11 cycles. A single record per CDR3 protein comes from TCRdb applying MiXCR to the 5' RACE reads. The table includes approximately 900,000 distinct CDR3 sequences, 25% to 35% detected once. The same specimen was also included in a second study, on T cells of mothers and their children.

Sequencing used blood. The receptors derive from a woman in her thirties or forties in good health.

This clonotype was seen repeatedly, ten times or more. The V call is TRBV5-1, the J call TRBJ1-5; D not certain. Germline loops: CDR1 SGHRS, CDR2 YFSETQ. Deletions cut 4 bases from V and 1 base from J, with 12 bases between. The CDR3 is 15 residues long. The CDR3 region has the DNA TGCGCCAGCAGCCTGACGGGGTTAAGCAATCAGCCCCAGCATTTT. Amino acids: CASSLTGLSNQPQHF.

There are a few counts of this clonotype. The chain has TRBV7-2 and TRBJ1-1; unclear D gene. The CDR3 is 14 residues long. Germline loops: CDR1 SGHTA, CDR2 FQGNSA. V was clipped by 5 bases and J by 4 bases, with 14 bases between them. The chain's CDR3 is CASSILPLSTEAFF. The CDR3 region has the DNA TGTGCCAGCAGCATACTTCCCCTGAGCACTGAAGCTTTCTTT.

This clonotype came up many times. The chain couples TRBV5-1 to TRBJ2-7; D is perhaps TRBD1 or TRBD2 (5 bases each). CDR3 length equals 15 residues. Trimming took 0 bases from V and 0 from J, leaving 10 bases between them. CDR1 and CDR2 (germline): SGHRS, YFSETQ. This chain's CDR3 is CASSLDPGSSYEQYF. CDR3 nucleotide sequence: TGCGCCAGCAGCTTGGATCCAGGGAGCTCCTACGAGCAGTACTTC.

V and J are TRBV19 and TRBJ1-5; possible D gene TRBD1, 5 bases. V was pared by 2 bases and J by 3 bases, with 8 bases between. The CDR3 loop spans 14 amino acids. Germline loops: CDR1 LNHDA, CDR2 SQIVND (reference sequence). The CDR3 DNA sequence: TGTGCCAGTAGTATACGGGACCCCAATCAGCCCCAGCATTTT. This codes for CASSIRDPNQPQHF.

Notes on this clonotype: Possible read error: a much larger clone is one base away. The chain links TRBV7-2 to TRBJ2-4; TRBD1 matches at 7 bases. The J call may be mistaken, given a closer DNA end match to TRBJ2-7. The CDR3 runs 14 residues. Germline CDR1 SGHTA, CDR2 FQGNSA. The CDR3 DNA reads as TGTGCCAGCAGCTCGCTGGACAGGAGCTACGAGCAGTACTTC. Its translation: CASSSLDRSYEQYF.

This clonotype was recorded many times. CDR3 sequence (DNA): TGTGCCAGCAGCCGAGGACTCAATCAGCCCCAGCATTTT. Its translation: CASSRGLNQPQHF. This chain joins TRBV3-1 and TRBJ1-5; D uncertain. Germline values: CDR1 LGHDT, CDR2 YNNKEL (reference sequence). The ends were cut back, 4 bases at V and 3 bases at J, with 7 bases in the middle. There are 13 residues in the CDR3.

The chain employs TRBV28 and TRBJ1-1; the D is unclear. This CDR3 has 12 residues. Per germline, CDR1 MDHEN and CDR2 SYDVKM. V shed 6 bases and J shed 3 bases, with 8 bases lying between them. The CDR3 DNA is TGTGCCAGCAGGAAAAGTTACACTGAAGCTTTCTTT. Amino acid sequence: CASRKSYTEAFF.

This clonotype was picked up a small number of times. The chain uses TRBV10-3 and TRBJ2-3; D may be TRBD1 (6 bases). The CDR3 has 16 amino acids. Germline V gene data show CDR1 as ENHRY and CDR2 as SYGVKD. V lost 10 bases and J 2 bases, leaving 22 bases between the germline ends. Written as DNA, the CDR3 is TGTGCCAGCGCAGGGGCAGTTCTTCCCCCCACAGATACGCAGTATTTT. Translated: CASAGAVLPPTDTQYF.

This clonotype was seen a few times. CDR3 bases: TGTGCCAGCAGTTTCCAAGGACACAGGGACGAGCAGTACTTC. Encoded protein: CASSFQGHRDEQYF. The gene calls are TRBV27 and TRBJ2-7, with a tentative D call TRBD1 (6 bases). Germline CDR1 is MNHEY and CDR2 is SMNVEV (reference sequence). This CDR3 comprises 14 residues. V lost 3 bases, J lost 5 bases, and 14 bases lay in between.

The CDR3 here is CASNDDRLNTEAFF. CDR3 sequence (DNA): TGTGCCAGCAACGACGACAGGTTGAACACTGAAGCTTTCTTT. The chain joins TRBV5-5 to TRBJ1-1; TRBD1 is a possible D gene (6 bases). The CDR3 extends over 14 amino acids. Germline V lookup: CDR1 SGHKS, CDR2 YYEKEE (reference sequence). The ends were cut back, 6 bases at V and 0 bases at J, with 12 bases in the middle.

This clonotype was seen more than once but under ten times. The chain couples TRBV6-6 to TRBJ1-5; D uncertain. Trimming left V 7 bases short and J 2 bases short, with 3 bases between. The CDR3 runs to 11 residues. CDR1 and CDR2 (germline): MNHNY, SVGAGI (reference sequence). This CDR3 is CASKGNQPQHF. The CDR3 nucleotides read TGTGCCAGCAAAGGCAATCAGCCCCAGCATTTT.

This clonotype was found a few times. The chain recombines TRBV3-1 with TRBJ1-1; D possibly corresponds to TRBD1 (5 bases). Trimming removed 4 bases from V and 2 bases from J, with 14 bases in between. Germline V CDR1 and CDR2: LGHDT, YNNKEL (reference sequence). The CDR3 is 15 residues long. The CDR3 nucleotides are TGTGCCAGCAGCCCCCGTTCTGGGGGTAACACTGAAGCTTTCTTT. Amino acid sequence: CASSPRSGGNTEAFF.